These 23 T cell receptor beta chains originate from one sample sequenced in a study of T-cell reconstitution after alpha-beta-depleted transplantation in children. Preparation of the TCRbeta library involved a method that used unique molecular identifiers. TCRdb passed the PCR reads through MiXCR, listing each CDR3 protein once. The data show more than 550,000 distinct CDR3 sequences, over 9.5% seen once. This sample comprised PBMCs from the stem cell graft donor, obtained from the stem cell graft. The receptor source for this set is a human donor who donated a stem cell graft to a child with acute myeloid leukemia.

In its sample, this clonotype was seen a few times. This chain joins TRBV12-3 or TRBV12-4 and TRBJ2-1; D gene unclear. V was shortened by 6 bases and J by 7 bases, with 10 bases between the two germline ends. The CDR3 runs to 12 residues. The CDR3 nucleotides are TGTGCCAGCAGCCCTATGGTAAATGAGCAGTTCTTC. Amino acids: CASSPMVNEQFF.

This clonotype was counted a few times. V usage is TRBV28 and J usage is TRBJ2-7; TRBD2 matches at 8 bases. CDR1 and CDR2 from the germline V gene are MDHEN and SYDVKM. This CDR3 is built from 14 residues. The trim removed 5 bases at V and 1 base at J, leaving 4 bases unmatched. CDR3 bases: TGTGCCAGCAGTAATAGCGGGAAGTCCTACGAGCAGTACTTC. This codes for CASSNSGKSYEQYF.

This clonotype came up many times. The chain couples TRBV7-2 to TRBJ2-7, with D maybe TRBD2 (6 bases). From germline, CDR1 is SGHTA and CDR2 FQGNSA. V was clipped by 4 bases and J by 5 bases, with 15 bases between them. The CDR3 extends over 14 amino acids. The chain's CDR3 is CASSSEGTRNEQYF. The CDR3 nucleotides read TGTGCCAGCAGCTCCGAAGGGACTCGAAACGAGCAGTACTTC.

This clonotype was detected many times. The chain links TRBV12-3 or TRBV12-4 to TRBJ2-7, with a tentative D call TRBD1 (6 bases). This CDR3 spans 14 amino acids. V lost 10 bases and J lost 2, with 18 bases in between. CDR3 sequence: CATSPTGGPYEQYF. Here the CDR3 DNA reads TGTGCCACCTCTCCGACAGGCGGACCCTACGAGCAGTACTTC.

This clonotype was found many times. The rearrangement joins TRBV12-3 or TRBV12-4 to TRBJ2-7, with 8 bases aligning to TRBD1. The CDR3 is made up of 14 amino acids. The V segment lost 6 bases and the J segment 5 bases; nucleotides outside the gene matches: 9. In nucleotides, the CDR3 is TGTGCCAGCAGCCCAGGGGGCCTTTCGAACGAGCAGTACTTC. This codes for CASSPGGLSNEQYF.

The V and J genes are TRBV2 and TRBJ2-1, with D perhaps being TRBD1 or TRBD2 (5 bases each). CDR1 and CDR2 (germline): SNHLY, FYNNEI. The CDR3 has 14 amino acids. Trimming took off 7 bases at V and 5 bases at J, with 15 bases between the two ends. The CDR3 bases are TGTGCCAGCAATGGGGACCTTCGGGACAATGAGCAGTTCTTC. This codes for CASNGDLRDNEQFF.

This clonotype has at least ten counts. The V gene is TRBV12-3 or TRBV12-4, the J gene TRBJ2-5; D may be TRBD2 (6 bases). The CDR3 consists of 14 residues. Trimming stripped 4 bases from V and 3 bases from J, with 12 bases between. In nucleotides, the CDR3 is TGTGCCAGCAGTTGGGGAGGCGGGAAAGAGACCCAGTACTTC. This translates into CASSWGGGKETQYF.

V gene TRBV24-1 combines with J gene TRBJ2-5; either TRBD1 or TRBD2 may fit D (6 bases each). V lost 7 bases, J lost 2 bases, and 25 bases lay in between. The CDR3 contains 18 residues. Germline lookup yields CDR1 KGHDR and CDR2 SFDVKD. DNA for the CDR3: TGTGCCACCAGCAGGGGCCGGGCGAGCCAGGCGGGGCAAGAGACCCAGTACTTC. The encoded protein is CATSRGRASQAGQETQYF.

The chain has TRBV6-1 and TRBJ1-1; D may be TRBD1 (5 bases). CDR3 length equals 14 residues. The germline CDR1 and CDR2 sequences are MNHNS and SASEGT. V was trimmed by 6 bases and J by 1 base, leaving 12 bases between them. The DNA of the CDR3 is TGTGCCAGCAGGATCTCGGGGCCGAACACTGAAGCTTTCTTT. Amino acid sequence: CASRISGPNTEAFF.

This clonotype was seen a handful of times. This sequence joins TRBV28 and TRBJ2-7; D tentatively fits TRBD1 or TRBD2 (5 bases each). The CDR3 is made up of 15 amino acids. Between the trimmed V and J ends, which lost 2 bases and 4 bases, there was a span of 15 bases. Germline lookup yields CDR1 MDHEN and CDR2 SYDVKM. CDR3 bases: TGTGCCAGCAGTTTAGAGGGGACGTTATGGTACGAGCAGTACTTC. Its protein is CASSLEGTLWYEQYF. The variable domain in full, completed from reference TRBV28 and TRBJ2-7, reads DVKVTQSSRYLVKRTGEKVFLECVQDMDHENMFWYRQDPGLGLRLIYFSYDVKMKEKGDIPEGYSVSREKKERFSLILESASTNQTSMYLCASSLEGTLWYEQYFGPGTRLTVT.

The chain is built from TRBV5-6 and TRBJ2-5; TRBD1 aligns across 12 bases. Trimming cost V 4 bases and J 5 bases; bases outside gene matches: 12. This CDR3 has 17 amino acids. Looked up from germline, CDR1 is SGHDT and CDR2 is YYEEEE. The DNA of the CDR3 is TGTGCCAGCAGCGGGGACAGGGGGCTTAAAGGATGGGAGACCCAGTACTTC. It translates to CASSGDRGLKGWETQYF.

V gene TRBV20-1 combines with J gene TRBJ1-1, with TRBD1 as a possible D gene (5 bases). The germline V gene has CDR1 DFQATT and CDR2 SNEGSKA (reference sequence). This CDR3 has 13 residues. The V gene lost 3 bases and the J gene lost 6 bases, with 14 bases spanning the gap. CDR3 nucleotides: TGCAGTGCTAGTAGGGGCAGGGAGGCTGAAGCTTTCTTT. This translates into CSASRGREAEAFF.

The CDR3 sequence: CSARGPSGSPYNEQFF. CDR3 sequence (DNA): TGCAGTGCTAGAGGTCCTAGCGGGAGTCCCTACAATGAGCAGTTCTTC. The chain employs TRBV20-1 and TRBJ2-1; 10 bases map to TRBD2. CDR1 is DFQATT, CDR2 SNEGSKA, per germline (reference sequence). The V gene end was trimmed by 1 base and the J gene end by 2 bases; junction bases not matched to a gene: 5. The CDR3 has 16 residues.

This clonotype was observed many times. Here the CDR3 DNA reads TGTGCCAGCAGTGACCCGGGACTAGCGGGAGGTTCTGGGAACAATGAGCAGTTCTTC. Translating it yields CASSDPGLAGGSGNNEQFF. J is TRBJ2-1 and V is TRBV25-1; 15 nucleotides align to TRBD2. Losses at the gene ends were 3 bases for V and 5 bases for J; bases not matched to a gene: 11. Germline values: CDR1 MGHDK, CDR2 SYGVNS. CDR3 length equals 19 residues.

The V call is TRBV28, the J call TRBJ2-7; TRBD2 agrees at 12 bases. Germline CDR1 is MDHEN and CDR2 is SYDVKM. The V segment lost 7 bases and the J segment 6 bases; nucleotides outside the gene matches: 4. The CDR3 covers 13 residues. This chain's CDR3 is CASNLAGGREQYF. In DNA form, the CDR3 reads TGTGCCAGCAACCTAGCGGGAGGGCGCGAGCAGTACTTC.

The gene calls are TRBV3-1 and TRBJ2-5, with 10 bases matching TRBD2. J gave up 6 bases and V 0 bases, and 7 bases lay outside the gene matches. Germline lookup yields CDR1 LGHDT and CDR2 YNNKEL (reference sequence). The length of the CDR3 is 16 residues. The CDR3 loop reads CASSQERDSGRQTQYF. CDR3 bases: TGTGCCAGCAGCCAAGAAAGGGATAGCGGGAGGCAGACCCAGTACTTC.

This clonotype appeared many times. The J gene is TRBJ2-5, the V gene TRBV27, with 11 bases fitting TRBD2. The germline V gene encodes CDR1 MNHEY and CDR2 SMNVEV (reference sequence). V lost 4 bases, J lost 5 bases, and 6 bases stayed unmatched. CDR3 length equals 15 residues. This CDR3 reads CASSSLAGDEETQYF. The CDR3 DNA follows: TGTGCCAGCAGTTCACTAGCGGGAGACGAGGAGACCCAGTACTTC.

This clonotype showed up many times. The gene calls are TRBV27 and TRBJ1-2, with a tentative D call TRBD1 (5 bases). Germline values: CDR1 MNHEY, CDR2 SMNVEV (reference sequence). CDR3 length equals 16 residues. Trimming took off 5 bases at V and 0 bases at J, with 16 bases between the two ends. CDR3: CASSPDSIPSNYGYTF. CDR3 DNA: TGTGCCAGCAGTCCCGACAGTATACCCTCTAACTATGGCTACACCTTC.

This clonotype was seen ten or more times. The V and J genes are TRBV29-1 and TRBJ2-3; 7 bases fit TRBD1. The germline V gene encodes CDR1 SQVTM and CDR2 ANQGSEA. V shed 7 bases and J 6 bases; nucleotides not matched to a gene: 7. This CDR3 is 12 amino acids long. This CDR3 is CSGGTGADTQYF. The CDR3 coding sequence is TGCAGCGGGGGTACAGGGGCCGATACGCAGTATTTT.

The V gene is TRBV20-1, the J gene TRBJ2-3, with 7 bases fitting TRBD2. In germline, CDR1 is DFQATT, CDR2 SNEGSKA (reference sequence). V was pared by 6 bases and J by 5 bases, with 8 bases of the junction left unmatched. The CDR3 covers 13 residues. The CDR3 DNA follows: TGCAGTGCCATAGCGGGTGCCCGAGATACGCAGTATTTT. Amino acids: CSAIAGARDTQYF.

This clonotype was counted ten times or more. The CDR3 here is CASSLTAGGYNEQFF. CDR3 coding DNA: TGCGCCAGCAGCTTGACGGCAGGGGGTTACAATGAGCAGTTCTTC. The chain recombines TRBV5-1 with TRBJ2-1, with 7 bases aligning to TRBD1. V gave up 1 base and J gave up 4 bases; unmatched junction bases: 5. This CDR3 comprises 15 residues. In germline, CDR1 is SGHRS, CDR2 YFSETQ.

This chain connects TRBV7-8 to TRBJ2-7; 9 bases agree with TRBD2. V was pared by 5 bases and J by 0 bases, with 14 bases of the junction left unmatched. CDR1 SGHVS and CDR2 FQNEAQ come from the germline V gene. The CDR3 is 18 residues long. The CDR3 nucleotides are TGTGCCAGCAGCCTCCGGACCCAGACTAGCGGCACCTCCTACGAGCAGTACTTC. It codes for CASSLRTQTSGTSYEQYF.

This clonotype was picked up many times. This rearrangement joins TRBV5-5 to TRBJ2-2; 8 bases map to TRBD2. CDR1 is SGHKS and CDR2 is YYEKEE in the germline V gene (reference sequence). This CDR3 has 17 amino acids. The V and J ends lost 1 base and 1 base, in that order; junction bases with no gene match: 6. The CDR3 here is CASSLPSLAGNTGELFF. The DNA of the CDR3 is TGTGCCAGCAGCTTGCCCTCGCTAGCGGGGAACACCGGGGAGCTGTTTTTT.